The text below deals with one TCR beta chain. The junction had 1 base not matched to a gene; V was cut back by 3 bases and J by 6 bases. CDR1 and CDR2 (germline): SQVTM, ANQGSEA. This CDR3 is 13 amino acids long. This sample stems from a study of blood T cell repertoires in COVID-19. Study in general: Sites in the United States, Italy and Spain provided acute and convalescent COVID-19 samples. T cells, B-cell-depleted T cells, or PBMCs provided the cDNA or gDNA that served as material.

Sequenced by immunoSEQ multiplex PCR; TCRdb stores in-frame clones only, minus some. The table lists over 60,000 clones, around 89% of them singletons. This TCR came from a man aged 45-60 years with acute or convalescent COVID-19. The chain joins TRBV29-1 to TRBJ2-1, with 11 bases lining up with TRBD1. The sequenced sample was peripheral blood. For the CDR3, the DNA is TGCAGCGTTGAGGGACAGGGGGGCAATGAGCAGTTCTTC. Amino acids: CSVEGQGGNEQFF.